This TCR beta chain is drawn from a study of breast tumors, draining lymph nodes, adjacent tissues. The study's findings and limits: Tumor repertoires ranked between lymph nodes and nontumor tissue in diversity, with V and J gene preferences.

The CDR3 is 16 amino acids. Germline V CDR1 and CDR2: MGHDK, SYGVNS. Germline trimming cut 3 bases from V and 4 bases from J; bases unmatched to any gene: 10. TCRdb reprocessed the multiplex PCR reads with MiXCR, giving one entry per CDR3 protein. The sample gives about 7,600 distinct CDR3 sequences, over 60% of which show up once; about 40% is in the top ten. A note on this clonotype: Its target is unknown.

The source is a female donor with breast cancer. Some clones in this sample may be carry-over from other donors' samples. V gene TRBV25-1 combines with J gene TRBJ1-2; 8 bases fit TRBD1. Source material: tumor-adjacent breast tissue. The CDR3 DNA reads as TGTGCCAGCAGTGAGACAGGGGCGCATAGGTCCTATGGCTACACCTTC. Translating gives CASSETGAHRSYGYTF.